The 22 T cell receptor beta chains presented below share a single source sample, sequenced in a study of cytomegalovirus exposure and HLA in healthy donors. The PCR contained 60 Vbeta and 13 Jbeta primers. Repertoires were generated with immunoSEQ multiplex PCR, while TCRdb's copy carries only in-frame clones and drops some. The sample lists 100,000 to 150,000 clones; around 67% were seen once. Material for sequencing was PBMCs. The receptors stem from a man aged 55 to 70 in good health and CMV-seropositive.

The rearrangement uses TRBV7-3 and TRBJ2-3; D perhaps matches TRBD1 (6 bases). Trimming cost V 5 bases and J 2 bases, with 17 bases left between them. CDR1 and CDR2 (germline): SGHTA, FQGTGA. The CDR3 contains 16 residues. CDR3 residues: CASSLGQGRYTDTQYF. Here the CDR3 DNA reads TGTGCCAGCAGCCTCGGGCAGGGGCGTTACACAGATACGCAGTATTTT.

The gene calls are TRBV5-6 and TRBJ2-2; tentative D call: TRBD2 (7 bases). The V gene lost 6 bases and the J gene lost 3 bases, with 18 bases spanning the gap. Germline values: CDR1 SGHDT, CDR2 YYEEEE. This CDR3 contains 16 residues. CDR3 DNA: TGTGCCAGCACCCAAAGTGGGGGGGCCGACACCGGGGAGCTGTTTTTT. Translated, it gives CASTQSGGADTGELFF.

The V call is TRBV28, the J call TRBJ1-3; 8 positions agree with TRBD1. Germline V gene sequence: CDR1 MDHEN, CDR2 SYDVKM. Germline trimming cut 6 bases from V and 7 bases from J; bases unmatched to any gene: 5. This CDR3 comprises 13 residues. CDR3 coding DNA: TGTGCCAGCAGATTGGACAGGGTCAACACCATATATTTT. Amino acids: CASRLDRVNTIYF.

The V call is TRBV9, the J call TRBJ1-5; D remains ambiguous. The CDR3 consists of 14 residues. Trimming took off 0 bases at V and 6 bases at J, with 10 bases between the two ends. CDR1 is SGDLS, CDR2 YYNGEE, per germline. CDR3 protein: CASSVAEGGQPQHF. DNA for the CDR3: TGTGCCAGCAGCGTAGCGGAGGGTGGTCAGCCCCAGCATTTT.

The genes are TRBV6-5 and TRBJ2-1; 7 positions agree with TRBD2. V lost 6 bases to trimming and J lost 5 bases; unmatched junction nucleotides: 7. This CDR3 is built from 14 residues. Per germline, CDR1 MNHEY and CDR2 SVGAGI. The CDR3 region has the DNA TGTGCCAGCAGCCCCCGGGGAGGGGACAATGAGCAGTTCTTC. Amino acids: CASSPRGGDNEQFF.

The chain joins TRBV5-1 to TRBJ1-1; D call uncertain. Trimming took 7 bases from V and 0 from J, leaving 10 bases between them. The CDR3 extends over 13 amino acids. Per the germline V gene, CDR1 is SGHRS and CDR2 is YFSETQ. The CDR3 spells CASRPTVNTEAFF. CDR3 DNA: TGCGCCAGCCGGCCCACAGTGAACACTGAAGCTTTCTTT. Supplemented by reference TRBV5-1 and TRBJ1-1, the full variable domain reads KAGVTQTPRYLIKTRGQQVTLSCSPISGHRSVSWYQQTPGQGLQFLFEYFSETQRNKGNFPGRFSGRQFSNSRSEMNVSTLELGDSALYLCASRPTVNTEAFFGQGTRLTVV.

This sequence joins TRBV11-3 and TRBJ2-1; 8 positions agree with TRBD1. The CDR3 has 15 residues. The germline V gene encodes CDR1 SGHNT and CDR2 YENEEA. The ends lost 6 bases at V and 0 bases at J; junction bases unmatched: 4. The DNA for the CDR3 is TGTGCCAGCAGTCCCGGACAGGGCTCCTACAATGAGCAGTTCTTC. Its protein is CASSPGQGSYNEQFF.

This clone was observed a handful of times. The V call is TRBV29-1, the J call TRBJ2-5; a possible D gene is TRBD2 (5 bases). The CDR3 covers 14 residues. Trimming took off 3 bases at V and 5 bases at J, with 16 bases between the two ends. CDR1 and CDR2 (germline): SQVTM, ANQGSEA. CDR3 nucleotides: TGCAGCGTTGACATTACTCGAGGCGGGGAGACCCAGTACTTC. Residues: CSVDITRGGETQYF.

The chain couples TRBV19 to TRBJ1-5, with 7 bases aligning to TRBD1. The CDR3 has 14 residues. Germline CDR1 is LNHDA and CDR2 is SQIVND (reference sequence). The V and J ends lost 4 bases and 5 bases, in that order; junction bases with no gene match: 5. CDR3 in DNA: TGTGCCAGTAGTACGCCCAGGGGGGATCAGCCCCAGCATTTT. Encoded protein: CASSTPRGDQPQHF. Full variable domain (rest looked up from reference TRBV19 and TRBJ1-5): DGGITQSPKYLFRKEGQNVTLSCEQNLNHDAMYWYRQDPGQGLRLIYYSQIVNDFQKGDIAEGYSVSREKKESFPLTVTSAQKNPTAFYLCASSTPRGDQPQHFGDGTRLSIL.

This clone was counted between two and nine times. The chain carries TRBV19 and TRBJ2-7, with 7 bases matching TRBD1. V was clipped by 6 bases and J by 3 bases; unmatched bases: 8. CDR1 LNHDA and CDR2 SQIVND come from the germline V gene (reference sequence). CDR3 size: 14 residues. As DNA, the CDR3 is TGTGCCAGTAGGCACCGGGACAGACTCTACGAGCAGTACTTC. This codes for CASRHRDRLYEQYF. Complete variable domain (other parts from reference TRBV19 and TRBJ2-7): DGGITQSPKYLFRKEGQNVTLSCEQNLNHDAMYWYRQDPGQGLRLIYYSQIVNDFQKGDIAEGYSVSREKKESFPLTVTSAQKNPTAFYLCASRHRDRLYEQYFGPGTRLTVT.

The chain recombines TRBV9 with TRBJ2-5; TRBD2 might be the D (5 bases). Germline V CDR1 and CDR2: SGDLS, YYNGEE. With 5 bases removed from V and 5 bases from J, the gap between germline ends came to 16 bases. The length of the CDR3 is 14 residues. The CDR3 is CASRRDYSEETQYF. For the CDR3, the DNA is TGTGCCAGCAGGAGGGATTATTCGGAGGAGACCCAGTACTTC.

This chain uses TRBV28 with TRBJ1-5, with TRBD1 as a possible D gene (6 bases). Germline V lookup: CDR1 MDHEN, CDR2 SYDVKM. This CDR3 is built from 12 residues. The V and J ends lost 6 bases and 6 bases respectively, with 9 bases between them. The CDR3: CASRQGSQPQHF. The CDR3 nucleotides are TGTGCCAGCAGACAGGGCAGTCAGCCCCAGCATTTT.

This clone was counted only a few times. This sequence joins TRBV28 and TRBJ1-1; weak D call: TRBD1 (6 bases). The CDR3 length is 13 residues. Germline CDR1 is MDHEN and CDR2 is SYDVKM. The V end lost 2 bases, the J end lost 8 bases, and 12 bases lay between the germline ends. This chain's CDR3 is CASSLSGGREAFF. CDR3 DNA sequence: TGTGCCAGCAGTTTAAGTGGGGGCAGAGAAGCTTTCTTT.

The chain combines TRBV30 with TRBJ1-2; D call uncertain. The CDR3 extends over 13 amino acids. The V gene's germline CDR1 is GTSNPN and CDR2 SVGIG (reference sequence). V lost 5 bases and J 0 bases, leaving 10 bases between the germline ends. The DNA for the CDR3 is TGTGCCTGGTCTGAGTTAGCTAACTATGGCTACACCTTC. It yields the protein CAWSELANYGYTF. Supplemented by reference TRBV30 and TRBJ1-2, the full variable domain reads SQTIHQWPATLVQPVGSPLSLECTVEGTSNPNLYWYRQAAGRGLQLLFYSVGIGQISSEVPQNLSASRPQDRQFILSSKKLLLSDSGFYLCAWSELANYGYTFGSGTRLTVV.

This chain uses TRBV9 with TRBJ2-5; 12 bases align to TRBD2. Germline V gene sequence: CDR1 SGDLS, CDR2 YYNGEE. The CDR3 extends over 16 amino acids. The ends lost 2 bases at V and 0 bases at J; junction bases unmatched: 2. The DNA for the CDR3 is TGTGCCAGCAGCGTTGGACTAGCGGGGAACCAAGAGACCCAGTACTTC. Protein sequence: CASSVGLAGNQETQYF.

The rearrangement joins TRBV15 to TRBJ2-2; TRBD2 aligns across 8 bases. The CDR3 totals 14 residues. Germline lookup yields CDR1 LNHNV and CDR2 YYDKDF (reference sequence). V was clipped by 4 bases and J by 8 bases; unmatched bases: 6. In DNA form, the CDR3 reads TGTGCCACCAGCAAGTTACTAGCGGAGGGGGAGCTGTTTTTT. It codes for CATSKLLAEGELFF.

This clone came up once. The chain uses TRBV5-1 and TRBJ2-2; D might be TRBD2 (5 bases). Germline V lookup: CDR1 SGHRS, CDR2 YFSETQ. V was shortened by 2 bases and J by 7 bases, with 9 bases between the two germline ends. The CDR3 totals 13 residues. As DNA, the CDR3 is TGCGCCAGCAGCTTCCCACGGGGCGGGGAGCTGTTTTTT. Translated: CASSFPRGGELFF.

V is TRBV15 and J is TRBJ1-2; TRBD1 is a possible D gene (5 bases). The CDR3 length is 16 residues. Trimming pared 5 bases from V and 5 bases from J, leaving 21 bases between. Germline V gene sequence: CDR1 LNHNV, CDR2 YYDKDF (reference sequence). This CDR3 reads CATSEGLVGGGYGYTF. CDR3 coding DNA: TGTGCCACCAGCGAGGGCCTCGTGGGGGGAGGGTATGGCTACACCTTC.

This chain uses TRBV21-1 with TRBJ1-5; TRBD1 reflects the table's D call only, with no check against the DNA. TRBV21-1 is recorded as a pseudogene. The CDR3 runs to 17 residues. Written as DNA, the CDR3 is TGTGCCAGCACCCCGCCGCCCGCAGGGCTTGGCAATCAGCCCCAGCATTTT. Protein product: CASTPPPAGLGNQPQHF.

This clone has a single count. The chain recombines TRBV6-1 with TRBJ1-5; 10 bases are a match to TRBD1. J gave up 7 bases and V 2 bases, and 5 bases lay outside the gene matches. CDR3 length: 15 amino acids. Germline V gene sequence: CDR1 MNHNS, CDR2 SASEGT. In DNA, the CDR3 is TGTGCCAGCAGTGAACGGGGACAGGGGTACCAGCCCCAGCATTTT. Its translation: CASSERGQGYQPQHF.

This clone appeared once. The genes are TRBV6-6 and TRBJ1-2, with TRBD1 identical over 7 bases. In germline, CDR1 is MNHNY, CDR2 SVGAGI (reference sequence). V shed 10 bases and J 8 bases; nucleotides not matched to a gene: 7. The CDR3 covers 11 residues. The CDR3 spells CATSQGGGYTF. The CDR3 DNA sequence: TGTGCCACCTCTCAGGGGGGCGGCTACACCTTC.

This chain joins TRBV19 and TRBJ2-1; 12 nucleotides align to TRBD2. The germline V gene has CDR1 LNHDA and CDR2 SQIVND (reference sequence). Losses at the gene ends were 5 bases for V and 5 bases for J; bases not matched to a gene: 4. This CDR3 is 15 amino acids long. The CDR3 DNA reads as TGTGCCAGTAGTCCTAGCGGGGGGGCCCACAATGAGCAGTTCTTC. Amino acids: CASSPSGGAHNEQFF.